Listed below are T cell receptor beta chains from one sample, sequenced in a study of blood T cell repertoires in COVID-19. The table came from immunoSEQ multiplex PCR; TCRdb's copy has only in-frame clones and leaves some out. In the table there are tens of thousands of clones, over 80% of which are singletons. Material for sequencing was peripheral blood. These receptors all stem from a man aged 45-65 years with active COVID-19. CDR3s include the opening cysteine and the closing phenylalanine or tryptophan. The D gene is left open where the match is weak. Part of the rows lack a size; the others show once, few, many or a class for expanded clones.

size	V	J	D	DNA	CDR3
.	TRBV29-1	TRBJ2-1	TRBD2	TGCAGCGTTGTCCCCACTAGCGGGAGGGCCGGTTTCACCTACAATGAGCAGTTCTTC	CSVVPTSGRAGFTYNEQFF
.	TRBV3-1/TRBV3-2	TRBJ2-2	.	TGTGCCAGCAGCCAAGGGCTCGGTAGTTTAGCCCCCGGGGAGCTGTTTTTT	CASSQGLGSLAPGELFF
few	TRBV18	TRBJ1-1	TRBD1	TGTGCCAGCTCACCGGGACAGCTAGGCACTGAAGCTTTCTTT	CASSPGQLGTEAFF
.	TRBV5-1	TRBJ2-2	TRBD2	TGCGCCAGCAGCTTGGGGCAAGGAGCGGGGGGACCGAACACCGGGGAGCTGTTTTTT	CASSLGQGAGGPNTGELFF
.	TRBV7-2	TRBJ2-3	.	TGTGCCAGCAGCTTAGCGTTTTCGGATACGCAGTATTTT	CASSLAFSDTQYF
.	TRBV4-3	TRBJ2-1	TRBD1	TGCGCCAGCAGCCAAGCCGACAGGGGACGCAATGAGCAGTTCTTC	CASSQADRGRNEQFF
.	TRBV21-1	TRBJ1-2	.	TGTGCCAGCAGCATGACTTTCAATGGCTACACCTTC	CASSMTFNGYTF
.	TRBV7-6	TRBJ2-5	TRBD1	TGTGCCAGCAGCCTCACGACAGGGGTAGTTGCAGAGACCCAGTACTTC	CASSLTTGVVAETQYF
.	TRBV5-4	TRBJ2-5	.	TGTGCCAGCACCTCGTCAGGAGGCCAAGAGACCCAGTACTTC	CASTSSGGQETQYF
once	TRBV19	TRBJ2-4	.	TGTGCCAGTAGTATGAGTGGACAAGGGCCCGCCAAAAACATTCAGTACTTC	CASSMSGQGPAKNIQYF
.	TRBV4-3	TRBJ2-3	.	TGCGCCAGCAGCCACCGGACACCCAGCACAGATACGCAGTATTTT	CASSHRTPSTDTQYF
.	TRBV9	TRBJ2-5	TRBD2	TGTGCCAGCAGTGGGGGACTAGCGGGAGGCGAAGAGACCCAGTACTTC	CASSGGLAGGEETQYF
.	TRBV9	TRBJ2-3	TRBD2	TGTGCCAGCAGCGGGGGGGGGACTAGCCTCCCAGATACGCAGTATTTT	CASSGGGTSLPDTQYF
.	TRBV6-2/TRBV6-3	TRBJ2-1	.	TGTGCCAGCAGTTACTCGGTTGTGGGAGGTCATCTCTCCTACAATGAGCAGTTCTTC	CASSYSVVGGHLSYNEQFF
.	TRBV5-1	TRBJ2-5	TRBD2	TGCGCCAGCACCAACCTGGGGAGGGGCCAAGAGACCCAGTACTTC	CASTNLGRGQETQYF
.	TRBV2	TRBJ1-6	TRBD1	TGTGCCAGCACCAGGACAGGAAGCTCCTATAATTCACCCCTCCACTTT	CASTRTGSSYNSPLHF
.	TRBV6-4	TRBJ1-5	TRBD1	TGTGCCAGCACCAGGGGGCCCCCGAGGGGCAATCAGCCCCAGCATTTT	CASTRGPPRGNQPQHF
.	TRBV21-1	TRBJ1-4	.	TGTGCCAGCATTTCCGGGACAGCAACTAATGAAAAACTGTTTTTT	CASISGTATNEKLFF
.	TRBV6-5	TRBJ2-5	.	TGTGCCAGCAGAGGGGGTATCGTAGAGACCCAGTACTTC	CASRGGIVETQYF
.	TRBV28	TRBJ2-1	TRBD2	TGTGCCAGCAGTCAGGGGACTAGCGGGAAAGGTAGTGAGCAGTTCTTC	CASSQGTSGKGSEQFF
.	TRBV25-1	TRBJ2-1	.	TGTGCCAGCACCCTAGGGGTTCGGAATGAGCAGTTCTTC	CASTLGVRNEQFF
.	TRBV5-1	TRBJ2-3	TRBD2	TGCGCCAGCAGCTTGCGGCTAGCGGGAAGCACAGATACGCAGTATTTT	CASSLRLAGSTDTQYF
.	TRBV4-1	TRBJ2-6	.	TGCGCCAGCAGCCAAGATCTCGGGTATGGGGCCAACGTCCTGACTTTC	CASSQDLGYGANVLTF
once	TRBV3-1/TRBV3-2	TRBJ2-2	TRBD2	TGTGCCAGCAGCCAGGGGATAGCGGGGAGTTTCACCGGGGAGCTGTTTTTT	CASSQGIAGSFTGELFF
.	TRBV7-9	TRBJ1-2	TRBD1	TGTGCCAGCAGCCCCGGGACAGGGTATGGCTACACCTTC	CASSPGTGYGYTF
once	TRBV5-6	TRBJ2-7	.	TGTGCCAGCAGCCCAGATTCCAGCTCCTACGAGCAGTACTTC	CASSPDSSSYEQYF
.	TRBV7-3	TRBJ1-1	.	TGTGCCAGCAGCTTAGGGAGGAAGGCTGAAGCTTTCTTT	CASSLGRKAEAFF
.	TRBV4-2	TRBJ2-5	.	TGTGCCAGCAGCCAAAACCTCTACATCCGAGGGTATGAGACCCAGTACTTC	CASSQNLYIRGYETQYF
.	TRBV28	TRBJ1-1	.	TGTGCCAGCAGTTTACCCTTTCCCCGGGACACTGAAGCTTTCTTT	CASSLPFPRDTEAFF
once	TRBV4-3	TRBJ2-4	TRBD2	TGCGCCAGCAGCCAAGCTCGGGGGGTTAGGAACATTCAGTACTTC	CASSQARGVRNIQYF
.	TRBV11-2	TRBJ1-6	TRBD1	TGTGCCAGCAGCTTAGGCGGGACAGGGGGAAGCTCCTATAATTCACCCCTCCACTTT	CASSLGGTGGSSYNSPLHF
.	TRBV5-6	TRBJ2-7	.	TGTGCCAGCAGCTGGGGGACGGACTACTACGAGCAGTACTTC	CASSWGTDYYEQYF
.	TRBV9	TRBJ2-3	.	TGTGCCAGCAGGGCAGGGCTATATCCTGATACGCAGTATTTT	CASRAGLYPDTQYF
few	TRBV28	TRBJ2-7	.	TGTGCCAGCAGACCCCGCGACAGGTCCACCTACGAGCAGTACTTC	CASRPRDRSTYEQYF
.	TRBV3-1/TRBV3-2	TRBJ2-7	TRBD1	TGTGCCAGCAGCCCCGGGACAGGGTGGGTCGCCGAGCAGTACTTC	CASSPGTGWVAEQYF
.	TRBV15	TRBJ1-1	TRBD1	TGTGCCACCAGCAGCAGACAGGGTTTCGACACTGAAGCTTTCTTT	CATSSRQGFDTEAFF
.	TRBV28	TRBJ2-7	TRBD2	TGTGCCAGCAGTTTCGGCCTAGCGGGCTACGAGCAGTACTTC	CASSFGLAGYEQYF
.	TRBV29-1	TRBJ2-7	.	TGCAGCGTTGGGGGACTGTCCGGCGAGCAGTACTTC	CSVGGLSGEQYF
.	TRBV24-1	TRBJ2-7	.	TGTGCCACCAGTGGCCTCGGGGGGCGCGAGCAGTACTTC	CATSGLGGREQYF
few	TRBV14	TRBJ1-4	TRBD1	TGTGCCAGCAGCCGGCGGACAGGGATAAGCGCTGAAAAACTGTTTTTT	CASSRRTGISAEKLFF
.	TRBV6-5	TRBJ2-7	TRBD1	TGTGCCAGCAGTTACGGGACAGGGGCCGCCTACGAGCAGTACTTC	CASSYGTGAAYEQYF
.	TRBV4-2	TRBJ2-3	TRBD2	TGTGCCAGCAGCCAAGACCAGGGCGGGACTAGCGGGATGGGGGATACGCAGTATTTT	CASSQDQGGTSGMGDTQYF
few	TRBV19	TRBJ1-5	TRBD1	TGTGCCAGTTCCACGAGTCACAGGGGTAGCAATCAGCCCCAGCATTTT	CASSTSHRGSNQPQHF
.	TRBV7-9	TRBJ2-1	.	TGTGCCAGCAGCGGTGGACAGCTCTACAATGAGCAGTTCTTC	CASSGGQLYNEQFF
.	TRBV23-1	TRBJ2-7	.	TGCGCCAGCAGTCAATCTGTGCCCCAGGCCAGCTCCTACGAGCAGTACTTC	CASSQSVPQASSYEQYF
.	TRBV9	TRBJ2-2	.	TGTGCCAGCAGCCCGCTCCGGAGCACCGGGGAGCTGTTTTTT	CASSPLRSTGELFF
.	TRBV19	TRBJ2-5	TRBD2	TGTGCCAGTAGTAAGGGGACTAGCGGGGGGTCAGAGACCCAGTACTTC	CASSKGTSGGSETQYF
.	TRBV29-1	TRBJ2-1	TRBD1	TGCAGCGGGAATACAGGGGAGAATGAGCAGTTCTTC	CSGNTGENEQFF
.	TRBV7-8	TRBJ2-7	.	TGTGCCAGCAGCAAGGACAGCGAGCAGTACTTC	CASSKDSEQYF
.	TRBV13	TRBJ2-1	TRBD2	TGTGCCAGCAGCTTAGGCTCGCTAGCGGGGGATGAGCAGTTCTTC	CASSLGSLAGDEQFF
.	TRBV19	TRBJ1-4	TRBD1	TGTGCCTCAACGCGGGACAGACAATATTTTAATGAAAAACTGTTTTTT	CASTRDRQYFNEKLFF